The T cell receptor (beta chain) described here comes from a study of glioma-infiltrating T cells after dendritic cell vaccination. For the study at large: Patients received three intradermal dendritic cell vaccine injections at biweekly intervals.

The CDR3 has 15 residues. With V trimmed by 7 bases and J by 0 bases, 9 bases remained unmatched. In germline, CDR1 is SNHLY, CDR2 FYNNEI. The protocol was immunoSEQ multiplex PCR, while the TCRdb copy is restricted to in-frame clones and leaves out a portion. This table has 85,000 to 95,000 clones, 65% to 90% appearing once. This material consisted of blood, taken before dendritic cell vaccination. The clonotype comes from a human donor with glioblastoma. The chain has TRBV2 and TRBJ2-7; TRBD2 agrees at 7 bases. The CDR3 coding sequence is TGTGCCAGCACTGGGGAGGGGACGGCCTCCTACGAGCAGTACTTC. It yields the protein CASTGEGTASYEQYF. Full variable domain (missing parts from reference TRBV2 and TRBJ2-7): EPEVTQTPSHQVTQMGQEVILRCVPISNHLYFYWYRQILGQKVEFLVSFYNNEISEKSEIFDDQFSVERPDGSNFTLKIRSTKLEDSAMYFCASTGEGTASYEQYFGPGTRLTVT.